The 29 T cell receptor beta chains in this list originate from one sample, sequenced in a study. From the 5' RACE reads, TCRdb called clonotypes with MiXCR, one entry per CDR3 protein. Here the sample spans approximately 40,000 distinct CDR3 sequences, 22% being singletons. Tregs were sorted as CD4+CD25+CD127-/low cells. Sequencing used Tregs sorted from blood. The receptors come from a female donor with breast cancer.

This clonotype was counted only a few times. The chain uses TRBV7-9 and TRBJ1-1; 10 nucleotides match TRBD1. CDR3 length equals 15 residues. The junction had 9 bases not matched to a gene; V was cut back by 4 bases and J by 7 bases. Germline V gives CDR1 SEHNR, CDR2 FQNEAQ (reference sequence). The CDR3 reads CASSSPGTGDVEAFF. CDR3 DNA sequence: TGTGCCAGCAGCTCACCCGGGACAGGGGATGTTGAAGCTTTCTTT.

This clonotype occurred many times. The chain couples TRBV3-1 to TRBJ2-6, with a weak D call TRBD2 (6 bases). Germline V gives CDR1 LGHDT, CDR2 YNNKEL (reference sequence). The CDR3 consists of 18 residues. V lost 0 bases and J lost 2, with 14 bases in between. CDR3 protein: CASSQDTPWGAGANVLTF. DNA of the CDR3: TGTGCCAGCAGCCAAGATACCCCTTGGGGGGCTGGGGCCAACGTCCTGACTTTC.

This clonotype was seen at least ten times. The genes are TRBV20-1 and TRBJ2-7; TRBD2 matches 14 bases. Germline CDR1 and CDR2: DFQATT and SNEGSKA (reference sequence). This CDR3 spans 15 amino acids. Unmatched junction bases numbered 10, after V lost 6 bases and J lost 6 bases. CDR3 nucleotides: TGCAGTGCCAAGGGACTAGCGGGAGAAGCTGGCGAGCAGTACTTC. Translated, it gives CSAKGLAGEAGEQYF.

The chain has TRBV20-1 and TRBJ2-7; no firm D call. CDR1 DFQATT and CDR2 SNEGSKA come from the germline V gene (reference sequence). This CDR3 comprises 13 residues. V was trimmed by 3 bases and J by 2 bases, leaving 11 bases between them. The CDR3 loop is CSARARGTYEQYF. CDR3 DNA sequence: TGCAGTGCTAGGGCTAGAGGCACCTACGAGCAGTACTTC.

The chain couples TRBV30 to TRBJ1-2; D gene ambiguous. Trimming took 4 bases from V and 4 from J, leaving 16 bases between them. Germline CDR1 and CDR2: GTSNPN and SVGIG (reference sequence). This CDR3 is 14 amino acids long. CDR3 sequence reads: CAWIVPKLSYGYTF. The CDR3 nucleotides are TGTGCCTGGATAGTCCCAAAGTTGAGCTATGGCTACACCTTC.

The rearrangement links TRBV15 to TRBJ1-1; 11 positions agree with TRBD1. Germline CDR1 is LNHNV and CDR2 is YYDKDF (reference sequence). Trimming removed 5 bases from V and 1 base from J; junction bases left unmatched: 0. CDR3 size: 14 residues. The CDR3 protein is CATSGQGANTEAFF. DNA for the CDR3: TGTGCCACCAGCGGACAGGGGGCGAACACTGAAGCTTTCTTT.

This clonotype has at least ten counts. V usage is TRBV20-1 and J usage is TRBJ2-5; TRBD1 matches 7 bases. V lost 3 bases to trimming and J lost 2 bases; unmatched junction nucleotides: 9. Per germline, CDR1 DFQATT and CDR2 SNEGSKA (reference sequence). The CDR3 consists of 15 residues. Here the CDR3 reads CSASFTPGQQETQYF. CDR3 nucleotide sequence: TGCAGTGCTAGCTTCACCCCGGGACAGCAAGAGACCCAGTACTTC.

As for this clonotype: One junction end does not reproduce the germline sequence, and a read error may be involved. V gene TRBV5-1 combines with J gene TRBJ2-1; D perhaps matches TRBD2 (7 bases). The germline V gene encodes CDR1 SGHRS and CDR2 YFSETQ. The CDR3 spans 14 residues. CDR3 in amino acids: CASRLGGPADEQFF. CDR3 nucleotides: TGCGCCAGCAGATTGGGGGGGCCAGCCGATGAGCAGTTCTTC.

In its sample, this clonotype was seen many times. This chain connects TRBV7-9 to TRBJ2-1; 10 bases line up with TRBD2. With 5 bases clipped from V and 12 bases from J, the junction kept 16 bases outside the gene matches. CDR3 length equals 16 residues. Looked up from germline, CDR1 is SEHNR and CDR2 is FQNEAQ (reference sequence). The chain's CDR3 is CASSPPQREGRRGQFF. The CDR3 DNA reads TGTGCCAGCAGCCCCCCTCAGCGGGAGGGCCGTCGCGGGCAGTTCTTC.

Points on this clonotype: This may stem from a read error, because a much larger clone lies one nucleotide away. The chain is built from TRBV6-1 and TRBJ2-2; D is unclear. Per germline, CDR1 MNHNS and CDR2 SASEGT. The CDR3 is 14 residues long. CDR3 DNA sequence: TGTACCAGCAGTCGATCCCGGAACACCGGGGAGCTGTTTTTT. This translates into CTSSRSRNTGELFF.

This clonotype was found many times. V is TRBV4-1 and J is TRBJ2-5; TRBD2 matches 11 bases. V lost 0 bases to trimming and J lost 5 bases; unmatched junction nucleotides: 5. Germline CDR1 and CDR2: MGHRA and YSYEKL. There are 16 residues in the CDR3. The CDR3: CASSQELAGVRETQYF. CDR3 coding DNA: TGCGCCAGCAGCCAAGAACTAGCGGGAGTACGGGAGACCCAGTACTTC.

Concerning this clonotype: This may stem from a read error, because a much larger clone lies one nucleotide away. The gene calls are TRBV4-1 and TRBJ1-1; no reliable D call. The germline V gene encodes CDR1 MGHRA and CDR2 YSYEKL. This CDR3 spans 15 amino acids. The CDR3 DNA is TGCGCCAGCAGCCTGAGGGTTAGTGGAGGCACTAAAGCTTTCTTT. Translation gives CASSLRVSGGTKAFF.

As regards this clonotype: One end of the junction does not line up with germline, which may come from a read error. The CDR3, as DNA: TGTGCCAGCAGTTTAATGGGGGGCCTGGGCACTGAAGCTTTCTTT. Protein sequence: CASSLMGGLGTEAFF. This chain connects TRBV7-3 to TRBJ1-1, with a tentative D call TRBD1 (6 bases). Germline V CDR1 and CDR2: SGHTA, FQGTGA. The CDR3 is 15 amino acids.

CDR3 region: CASSLPVRDPTNEKLFF. CDR3 nucleotide sequence: TGTGCCAGCAGCTTACCCGTGAGGGACCCTACTAATGAAAAACTGTTTTTT. This chain uses TRBV7-8 with TRBJ1-4, with TRBD1 as a possible D gene (5 bases). CDR1 SGHVS and CDR2 FQNEAQ come from the germline V gene. The CDR3 totals 17 residues. V lost 2 bases, J lost 2 bases, and 15 bases lay in between.

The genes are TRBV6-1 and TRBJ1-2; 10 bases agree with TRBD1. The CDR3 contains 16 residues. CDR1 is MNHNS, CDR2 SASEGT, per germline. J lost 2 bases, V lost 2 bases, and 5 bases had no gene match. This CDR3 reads CASSEWRTGGNYGYTF. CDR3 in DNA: TGTGCCAGCAGTGAATGGAGGACAGGGGGGAACTATGGCTACACCTTC.

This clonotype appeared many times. CDR3 region: CASSLGQSLHF. The DNA for the CDR3 is TGTGCCAGCAGCTTAGGACAGTCACTCCACTTT. The chain is built from TRBV7-2 and TRBJ1-6; D is perhaps TRBD1 (5 bases). Trimming stripped 1 base from V and 16 bases from J, with 8 bases between. From germline, CDR1 is SGHTA and CDR2 FQGNSA. The length of the CDR3 is 11 residues.

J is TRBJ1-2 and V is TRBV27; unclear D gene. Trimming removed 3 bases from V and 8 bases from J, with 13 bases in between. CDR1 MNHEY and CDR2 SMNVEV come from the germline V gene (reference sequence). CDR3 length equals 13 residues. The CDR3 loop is CASSLFGLEGYTF. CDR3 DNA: TGTGCCAGCAGTTTGTTCGGGTTGGAGGGCTACACCTTC.

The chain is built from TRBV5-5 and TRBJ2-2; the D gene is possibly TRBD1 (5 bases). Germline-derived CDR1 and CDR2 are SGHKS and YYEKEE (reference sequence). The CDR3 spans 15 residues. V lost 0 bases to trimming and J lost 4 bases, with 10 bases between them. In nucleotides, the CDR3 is TGTGCCAGCAGCTTGGCCACAGGCACCACCGGGGAGCTGTTTTTT. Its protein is CASSLATGTTGELFF.

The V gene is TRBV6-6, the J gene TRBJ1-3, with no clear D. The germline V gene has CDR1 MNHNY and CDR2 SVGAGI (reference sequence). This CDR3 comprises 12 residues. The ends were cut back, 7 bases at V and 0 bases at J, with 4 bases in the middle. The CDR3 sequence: CASIDSGNTIYF. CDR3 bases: TGTGCCAGCATCGACTCTGGAAACACCATATATTTT.

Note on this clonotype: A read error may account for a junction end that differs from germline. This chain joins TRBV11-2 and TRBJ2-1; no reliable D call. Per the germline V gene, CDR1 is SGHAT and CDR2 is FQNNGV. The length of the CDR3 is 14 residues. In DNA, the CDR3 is TGTGCCAGCAGCTTTACTGGGTCCTACAATGAGCAGGTCTTC. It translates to CASSFTGSYNEQVF.

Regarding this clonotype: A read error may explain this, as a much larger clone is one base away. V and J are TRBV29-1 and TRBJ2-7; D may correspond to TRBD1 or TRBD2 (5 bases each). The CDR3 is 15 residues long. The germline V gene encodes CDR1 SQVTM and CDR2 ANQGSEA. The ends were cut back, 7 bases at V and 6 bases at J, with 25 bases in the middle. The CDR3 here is CSARPTRLGTGEQYF. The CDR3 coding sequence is TGCAGCGCTAGACCGACAAGATTAGGGACCGGCGAGCAGTACTTC.

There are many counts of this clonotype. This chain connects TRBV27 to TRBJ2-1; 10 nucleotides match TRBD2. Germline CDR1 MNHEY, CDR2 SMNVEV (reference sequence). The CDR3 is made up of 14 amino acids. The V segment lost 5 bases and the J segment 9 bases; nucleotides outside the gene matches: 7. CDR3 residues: CASSPAGGFIEQFF. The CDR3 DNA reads TGTGCCAGCAGTCCAGCGGGAGGGTTTATTGAGCAGTTCTTC.

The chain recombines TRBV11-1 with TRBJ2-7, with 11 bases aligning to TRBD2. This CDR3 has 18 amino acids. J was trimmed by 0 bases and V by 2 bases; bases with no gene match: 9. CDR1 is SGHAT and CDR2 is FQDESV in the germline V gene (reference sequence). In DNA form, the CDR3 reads TGTGCCAGCAGCTTACCCCTAGCGGGAGGACACTACTCCTACGAGCAGTACTTC. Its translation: CASSLPLAGGHYSYEQYF. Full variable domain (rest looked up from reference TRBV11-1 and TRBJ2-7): EAEVAQSPRYKITEKSQAVAFWCDPISGHATLYWYRQILGQGPELLVQFQDESVVDDSQLPKDRFSAERLKGVDSTLKIQPAELGDSAMYLCASSLPLAGGHYSYEQYFGPGTRLTVT.

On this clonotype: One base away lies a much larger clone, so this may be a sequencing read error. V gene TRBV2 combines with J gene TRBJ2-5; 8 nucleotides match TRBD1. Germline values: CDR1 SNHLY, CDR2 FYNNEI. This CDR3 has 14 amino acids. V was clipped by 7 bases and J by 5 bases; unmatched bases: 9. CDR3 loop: CASNGQGHRETQYF. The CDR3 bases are TGTGCCAGCAACGGACAGGGTCATCGGGAGACCCAGTACTTC.

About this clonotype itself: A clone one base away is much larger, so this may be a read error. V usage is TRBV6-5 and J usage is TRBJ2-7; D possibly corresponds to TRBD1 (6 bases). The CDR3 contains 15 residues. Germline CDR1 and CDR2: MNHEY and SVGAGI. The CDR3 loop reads CAGSNRRRGSYEQYF. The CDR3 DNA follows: TGTGCCGGCAGTAACCGCCGCAGGGGCTCCTACGAGCAGTACTTC.

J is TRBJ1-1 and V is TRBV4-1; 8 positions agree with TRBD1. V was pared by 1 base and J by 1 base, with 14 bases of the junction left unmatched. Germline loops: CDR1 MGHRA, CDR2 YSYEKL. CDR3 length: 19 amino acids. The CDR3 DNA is TGCGCCAGCAGCCAAGGAGGCAGGCGACAGGGGAGCCCGAACACTGAAGCTTTCTTT. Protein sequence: CASSQGGRRQGSPNTEAFF.

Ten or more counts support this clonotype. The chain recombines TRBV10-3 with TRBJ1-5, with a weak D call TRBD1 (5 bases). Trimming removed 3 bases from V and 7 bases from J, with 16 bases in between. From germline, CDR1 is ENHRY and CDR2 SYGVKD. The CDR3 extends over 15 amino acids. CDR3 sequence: CAISEGQGSGQPQHF. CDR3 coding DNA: TGTGCCATCAGTGAAGGTCAGGGAAGTGGACAGCCCCAGCATTTT.

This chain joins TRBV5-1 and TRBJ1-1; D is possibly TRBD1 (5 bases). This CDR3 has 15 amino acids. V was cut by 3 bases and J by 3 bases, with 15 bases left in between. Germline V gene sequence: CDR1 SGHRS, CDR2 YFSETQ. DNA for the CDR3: TGCGCCAGCAGCTCTAACAGGTTCCGAGACACTGAAGCTTTCTTT. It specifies CASSSNRFRDTEAFF.

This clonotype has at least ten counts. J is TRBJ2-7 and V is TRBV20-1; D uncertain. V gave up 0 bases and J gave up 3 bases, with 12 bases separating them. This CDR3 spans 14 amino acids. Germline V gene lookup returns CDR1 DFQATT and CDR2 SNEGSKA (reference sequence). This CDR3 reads CSARDKTRHYEQYF. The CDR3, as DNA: TGCAGTGCTAGAGACAAGACACGGCACTACGAGCAGTACTTC.